This record looks at one TCR beta chain sequence and its context. Its target is unknown. Using its own MiXCR run on the RT-PCR reads, TCRdb lists one record per CDR3 protein. The sample holds around 490,000 distinct CDR3 sequences, 6.5% to 8% seen once. The record originates from a study of response to subunit inactivated influenza vaccine. Germline trimming cut 5 bases from V and 2 bases from J; bases unmatched to any gene: 6. The germline V gene encodes CDR1 SGHTA and CDR2 FQGNSA. This CDR3 is built from 16 residues. Overall study findings and caveats: Only a handful of new T cells, the authors suggested, are recruited with each seasonal influenza vaccination.

This chain uses TRBV7-2 with TRBJ1-5; 10 positions match TRBD1. The TCR originated in a man between 50 and 70 years old who received an inactivated influenza vaccine. Sequenced here: PBMCs from blood, sampled less than 25 months after vaccination. The CDR3 loop is CASSQRGTGGNQPQHF. CDR3 nucleotide sequence: TGTGCCAGCAGCCAAAGAGGGACAGGGGGCAATCAGCCCCAGCATTTT.